This T cell receptor beta chain was identified during a study of cytomegalovirus exposure and HLA in healthy donors. Broader study findings: Reported findings show TCR beta sequences accurately forecast HLA-A and HLA-B alleles in most subjects.

With respect to this clone: The antigen remains undetermined.

With V trimmed by 3 bases and J by 3 bases, 5 bases remained unmatched. This CDR3 has 14 residues. From germline, CDR1 is SEHNR and CDR2 FQNEAQ (reference sequence). The study ran its PCR with 60 Vbeta and 13 Jbeta primers. Data came from immunoSEQ multiplex PCR; TCRdb stores just in-frame clones and leaves some out. This sample has 150,000 to 180,000 clones, with 65% to 80% found just once. The origin of this receptor is a man aged 18 to 29 in good health and CMV-seronegative. The sample comprised PBMCs. The chain employs TRBV7-9 and TRBJ2-7, with 7 positions matching TRBD1. This CDR3 is CASSFEGASYEQYF. In DNA form, the CDR3 reads TGTGCCAGCAGCTTTGAGGGGGCGAGCTACGAGCAGTACTTC.